This T cell receptor beta chain was documented in a study of neurological immune-mediated disorders. The authors made cDNA by 5'RACE with 10-nucleotide random UMIs. TCRdb re-called the 5' RACE reads through MiXCR, storing one row per CDR3 protein. The sample consists of some 16,000 distinct CDR3 sequences, around 9.7% of them appearing once. There are 18 residues in the CDR3. The germline V gene encodes CDR1 ENHRY and CDR2 SYGVKD. After removal of 8 bases from V and 5 bases from J, the junction contained 19 bases not matched to a gene. Study outcomes and limitations: The greatest TCR clonal expansion appeared in HTLV-1-associated myelopathy and the smallest, falling below healthy controls, in multiple sclerosis. None of the CDR3 amino acid sequences found in expanded clones was shared across subjects. This suggests that the TCR-beta repertoires were private in all groups.

In its sample, this clonotype was seen many times. Its antigen remains unidentified. This sequence joins TRBV10-3 and TRBJ2-2; 8 nucleotides align to TRBD1. The TCR comes from a man aged 45-60 years in good health. The sequencing input was CD8+ T cells from blood. The CDR3 DNA reads TGTGCCATCCGCCCCCTCCTCCCGGGACAGGTCAGGACCGGGGAGCTGTTTTTT. This encodes CAIRPLLPGQVRTGELFF.